Here is one T cell receptor (beta chain) with its context. Its cognate antigen is unknown. Beta-chain TCR CDR3 regions were amplified from RNA transcripts. HTBI primers were used in a first-round RT-PCR, which preceded a second-round multiplex PCR. MiXCR, applied by TCRdb to the multiplex PCR reads, yields one record per CDR3 protein. The sample includes more than 1,000,000 distinct CDR3 sequences, about 35% of them seen just once. The data were taken from a study of Graves' ophthalmopathy and Graves' hyperthyroidism. V gave up 4 bases and J gave up 7 bases, with 14 bases separating them. The CDR3 sequence is 13 residues long. Germline values: CDR1 SGHDT, CDR2 YYEEEE. Study conclusions and caveats: The study's model predicted ophthalmopathy progression at about 71% sensitivity and about 72% specificity. Also, most clonotypes expanded in the thyroid above 0.001 frequency appeared in blood.

Source material: peripheral blood or thyroid tissue (not recorded which). The chain is built from TRBV5-6 and TRBJ1-2; no clear D. This TCR was recovered from an adult man with Graves' hyperthyroidism. The CDR3 loop is CASSTFLGSGYTF. CDR3 sequence (DNA): TGTGCCAGCAGCACCTTTCTAGGAAGTGGCTACACCTTC.